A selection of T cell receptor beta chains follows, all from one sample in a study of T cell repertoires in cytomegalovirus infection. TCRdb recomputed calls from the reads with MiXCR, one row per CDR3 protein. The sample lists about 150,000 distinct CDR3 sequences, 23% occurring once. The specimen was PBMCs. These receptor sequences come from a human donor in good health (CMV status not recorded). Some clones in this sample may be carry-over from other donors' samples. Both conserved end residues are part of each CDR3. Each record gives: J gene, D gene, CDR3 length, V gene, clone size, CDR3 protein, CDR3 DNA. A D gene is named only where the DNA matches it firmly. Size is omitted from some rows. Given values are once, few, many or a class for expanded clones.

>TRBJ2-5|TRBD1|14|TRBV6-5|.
CASSYGQGRQTQYF
TGTGCCAGCAGTTACGGACAGGGCCGGCAGACCCAGTACTTC
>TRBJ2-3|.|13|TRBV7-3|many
CASSLLSADTQYF
TGTGCCAGCAGCTTATTGAGTGCAGATACGCAGTATTTT
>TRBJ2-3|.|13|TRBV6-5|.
CASGREGADTQYF
TGTGCCAGCGGGAGGGAGGGGGCCGATACGCAGTATTTT
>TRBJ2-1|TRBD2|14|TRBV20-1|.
CSARGCSGVYEQFF
TGCAGTGCTAGAGGCTGTAGCGGGGTTTATGAGCAGTTCTTC
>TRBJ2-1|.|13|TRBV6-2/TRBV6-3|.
CASRGSGFFEQFF
TGTGCCAGCAGGGGCAGCGGTTTTTTTGAGCAGTTCTTC
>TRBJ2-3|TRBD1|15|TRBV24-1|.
CATGARDRDSDTQYF
TGTGCCACCGGAGCACGGGACAGGGATTCTGATACGCAGTATTTT
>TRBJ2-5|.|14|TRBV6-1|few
CASSPDSFGETQYF
TGTGCCAGCAGCCCCGACAGTTTTGGGGAGACCCAGTACTTC
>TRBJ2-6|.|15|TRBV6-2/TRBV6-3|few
CASSLRNSGANVLTF
TGTGCCAGCAGCTTAAGGAACTCTGGGGCCAACGTCCTGACTTTC
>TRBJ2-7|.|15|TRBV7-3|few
CASSLIGAAEVEQYF
TGTGCCAGCAGCTTAATAGGGGCAGCAGAAGTCGAGCAGTACTTC
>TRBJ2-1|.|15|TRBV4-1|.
CASSQGLVSYNEQFF
TGCGCCAGCAGCCAAGGGCTAGTGAGCTATAATGAGCAGTTCTTC
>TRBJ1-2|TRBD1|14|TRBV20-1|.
CSVYKTGTGTGYTF
TGCAGTGTTTACAAAACCGGGACAGGGACTGGCTACACCTTC
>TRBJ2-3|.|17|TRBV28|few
CASSTTRQRPYTDTQYF
TGTGCCAGCAGTACGACCCGACAAAGGCCGTACACAGATACGCAGTATTTT
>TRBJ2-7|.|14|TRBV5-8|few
CASSLEGQGIRLYF
TGTGCCAGCAGCTTGGAAGGGCAGGGTATTAGGTTGTACTTC
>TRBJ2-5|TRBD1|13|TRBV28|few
CASSFLQGETQYF
TGTGCCAGCAGTTTCTTACAGGGGGAGACCCAGTACTTC
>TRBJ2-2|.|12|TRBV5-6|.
CASKQGGGELFF
TGTGCCAGCAAACAGGGTGGCGGGGAGCTGTTTTTT
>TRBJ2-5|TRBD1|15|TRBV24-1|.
CATSDLYRGRETQYF
TGTGCCACCAGTGATTTGTACAGGGGTCGGGAGACCCAGTACTTC
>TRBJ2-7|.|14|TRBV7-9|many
CASSLTGDGYEQYF
TGTGCCAGCAGCTTGACGGGAGATGGGTACGAGCAGTACTTC
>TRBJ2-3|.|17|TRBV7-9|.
CASSPVLRGMVGDTQYF
TGTGCCAGCAGCCCAGTATTACGTGGGATGGTCGGAGATACGCAGTATTTT
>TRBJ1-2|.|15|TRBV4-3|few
CASSQDGTLNYGYTF
TGCGCCAGCAGCCAAGACGGTACCCTTAACTATGGCTACACCTTC
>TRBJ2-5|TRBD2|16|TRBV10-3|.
CAISDGSGRSGETQYF
TGTGCCATCAGTGATGGTAGCGGGAGGAGCGGGGAGACCCAGTACTTC
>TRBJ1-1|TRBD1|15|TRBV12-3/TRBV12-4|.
CASRPQGALNTEAFF
TGTGCCAGCAGGCCACAGGGGGCTTTAAACACTGAAGCTTTCTTT
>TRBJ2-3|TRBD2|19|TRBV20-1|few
CSARDRGMGTSGGPYTQYF
TGCAGTGCTAGAGATCGAGGAATGGGGACTAGCGGGGGCCCTTATACGCAGTATTTT
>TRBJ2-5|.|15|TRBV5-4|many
CASSPDVVAMETQYF
TGTGCCAGCAGCCCCGACGTAGTAGCGATGGAGACCCAGTACTTC
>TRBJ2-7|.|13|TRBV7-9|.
CASSLGDAYEQYF
TGTGCCAGCAGCTTGGGCGACGCCTACGAGCAGTACTTC
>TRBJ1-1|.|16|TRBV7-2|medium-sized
CASSLQGNRARTEAFF
TGTGCCAGCAGCTTACAGGGGAATCGGGCCCGCACTGAAGCTTTCTTT
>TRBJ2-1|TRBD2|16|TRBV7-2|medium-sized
CASSPRTSGSRYEQFF
TGTGCCAGCAGCCCGCGGACTAGCGGGAGTAGGTATGAGCAGTTCTTC
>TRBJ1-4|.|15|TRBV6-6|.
CASSYQGAAGEKLFF
TGTGCCAGCAGTTACCAAGGGGCAGCGGGGGAAAAACTGTTTTTT
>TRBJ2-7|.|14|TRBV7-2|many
CASSLDSRGAHKYF
TGTGCCAGCAGCTTAGATTCACGGGGGGCCCATAAGTACTTC
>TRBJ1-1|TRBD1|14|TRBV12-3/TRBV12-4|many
CASTIGGRNTEAFF
TGTGCCAGCACCATAGGGGGCCGGAACACTGAAGCTTTCTTT
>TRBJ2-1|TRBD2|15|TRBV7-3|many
CASSSREGRYNEQFF
TGTGCCAGCAGCTCTCGGGAGGGCCGCTACAATGAGCAGTTCTTC
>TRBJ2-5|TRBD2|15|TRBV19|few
CASSVRGGGLETQYF
TGTGCCAGTAGTGTTCGGGGGGGCGGTTTAGAGACCCAGTACTTC
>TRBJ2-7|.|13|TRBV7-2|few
CASNQRGGYEQYF
TGTGCCAGTAACCAGAGGGGGGGATACGAGCAGTACTTC
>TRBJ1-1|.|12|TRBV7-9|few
CASRTILTEAFF
TGTGCCAGCAGAACTATTCTAACTGAAGCTTTCTTT
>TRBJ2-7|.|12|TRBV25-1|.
CASSQQGYEQYF
TGTGCCAGCAGTCAACAGGGTTACGAGCAGTACTTC
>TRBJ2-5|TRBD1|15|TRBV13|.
CASSGDRGMKETQYF
TGTGCCAGCAGCGGCGACAGGGGAATGAAGGAGACCCAGTACTTC
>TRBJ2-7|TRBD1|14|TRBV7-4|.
CAISSRDRTYEQYF
TGTGCCATCAGCTCCCGGGACAGGACCTACGAGCAGTACTTC
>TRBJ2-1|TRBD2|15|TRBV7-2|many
CASSFKRDLYNEQFF
TGTGCCAGCAGCTTCAAGCGGGACCTTTACAATGAGCAGTTCTTC
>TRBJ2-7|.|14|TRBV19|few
CASSMLQGPYEQYF
TGTGCCAGTAGTATGCTGCAGGGCCCCTACGAGCAGTACTTC
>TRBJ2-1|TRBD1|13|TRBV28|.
CASRDRDHNEQFF
TGTGCCAGCAGGGACAGGGACCACAATGAGCAGTTCTTC
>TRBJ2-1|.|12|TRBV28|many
CASSQADLEQFF
TGTGCCAGCAGTCAGGCGGATCTTGAGCAGTTCTTC
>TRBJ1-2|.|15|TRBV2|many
CASLDVGVPNYGYTF
TGTGCCAGCTTAGACGTTGGGGTCCCGAACTATGGCTACACCTTC
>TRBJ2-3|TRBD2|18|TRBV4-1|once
CASSPLPASGARTDTQYF
TGCGCCAGCAGCCCCCTGCCGGCTAGCGGGGCCCGCACAGATACGCAGTATTTT
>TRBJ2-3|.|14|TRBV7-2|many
CASSLIGNTDTQYF
TGTGCCAGCAGCTTAATTGGCAACACAGATACGCAGTATTTT
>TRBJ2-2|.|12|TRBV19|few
CASSIRTGELFF
TGTGCCAGTAGTATAAGGACCGGGGAGCTGTTTTTT
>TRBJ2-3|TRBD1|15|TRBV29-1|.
CSFDLSGQGKDTQYF
TGCAGCTTCGACCTCAGTGGACAGGGGAAAGATACGCAGTATTTT
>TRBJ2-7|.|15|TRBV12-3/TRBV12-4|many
CASSLRGDSLNEQYF
TGTGCCAGCAGTTTGAGGGGCGACTCCCTAAACGAGCAGTACTTC
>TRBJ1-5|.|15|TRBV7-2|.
CASSSAAGRYQPQHF
TGTGCCAGCAGCTCCGCCGCAGGGAGGTATCAGCCCCAGCATTTT
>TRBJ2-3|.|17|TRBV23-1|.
CASSQSPRDILADTQYF
TGCGCCAGCAGTCAATCTCCACGGGACATCCTCGCAGATACGCAGTATTTT
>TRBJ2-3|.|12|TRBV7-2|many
CASSQDFSTQYF
TGTGCCAGCAGCCAGGACTTCAGTACGCAGTATTTT